The entry that follows covers one TCR beta chain sequence. Antigen: not known. Primers included in the PCR were 60 Vbeta and 13 Jbeta primers. TCRdb's copy holds only in-frame clones and misses some; the assay was immunoSEQ multiplex PCR. The sample carries under 250,000 clones, around three quarters recorded once. The length of the CDR3 is 15 residues. Germline V CDR1 and CDR2: SGHAT, FQNNGV. The trim removed 5 bases at V and 11 bases at J, leaving 10 bases unmatched. The sample belongs to a study of cytomegalovirus exposure and HLA in healthy donors. General observations from the study: A later analysis showed that HLA-associated TCR beta chains had undergone more clonal expansion than equally common others. Analyzed later, association rates of TCRs varied across HLA loci, with DRB1 most and HLA-C fewest.

The J gene is TRBJ2-5, the V gene TRBV11-2; 14 bases are a match to TRBD2. The specimen was PBMCs. This clonotype was obtained from a man aged 25 to 40 in good health and CMV-seronegative. The CDR3 protein is CASSPTGTSGRRQYF. CDR3 sequence (DNA): TGTGCCAGCAGCCCTACCGGGACTAGCGGGAGACGGCAGTACTTC. Supplemented by reference TRBV11-2 and TRBJ2-5, the full variable domain reads EAGVAQSPRYKIIEKRQSVAFWCNPISGHATLYWYQQILGQGPKLLIQFQNNGVVDDSQLPKDRFSAERLKGVDSTLKIQPAKLEDSAVYLCASSPTGTSGRRQYFGPGTRLLVL.